Below, 3 T cell receptor beta chains from the same sample are listed, as sequenced in a study of T cell responses to AZD1222 COVID-19 vaccine. Data came from immunoSEQ multiplex PCR; TCRdb stores just in-frame clones and leaves some out. The profile shows under 150,000 clones, 90% of them singletons. Here the sequenced sample was peripheral blood, taken on day 0 of AZD1222 vaccination. The receptor set was obtained from an adult in good health.

The rearrangement uses TRBV24-1 and TRBJ2-3, with D perhaps matching TRBD2 (5 bases). The CDR3 has 18 amino acids. Looked up from germline, CDR1 is KGHDR and CDR2 is SFDVKD. V lost 1 base and J 2 bases, leaving 18 bases between the germline ends. CDR3 loop: CATSDFRRSSGDTDTQYF. The DNA for the CDR3 is TGTGCCACCAGTGATTTCCGAAGATCCAGCGGAGACACAGATACGCAGTATTTT.

The rearrangement links TRBV7-9 to TRBJ2-5, with D unresolved. This CDR3 contains 10 residues. Germline CDR1 is SEHNR and CDR2 is FQNEAQ (reference sequence). Trimming took off 4 bases at V and 5 bases at J, with 2 bases between the two ends. The CDR3 spells CASSSETQYF. As DNA, the CDR3 is TGTGCCAGCAGCTCGGAGACCCAGTACTTC. Complete variable domain (other parts from reference TRBV7-9 and TRBJ2-5): DTGVSQNPRHKITKRGQNVTFRCDPISEHNRLYWYRQTLGQGPEFLTYFQNEAQLEKSRLLSDRFSAERPKGSFSTLEIQRTEQGDSAMYLCASSSETQYFGPGTRLLVL.

The V call is TRBV14, the J call TRBJ1-6; D is possibly TRBD1 (6 bases). This CDR3 region has 17 residues. V shed 1 base and J shed 4 bases, with 14 bases lying between them. CDR1 is SGHDN and CDR2 is FVKESK in the germline V gene. The CDR3, as DNA: TGTGCCAGCAGCCAAGGGGGGTCGGGACAATATAATTCACCCCTCCACTTT. It codes for CASSQGGSGQYNSPLHF.